This T cell receptor (beta chain) was observed in a study of blood T cell repertoires in COVID-19. Study background: T cells, B-cell-depleted T cells, or PBMCs provided the cDNA or gDNA that served as material.

The trim removed 4 bases at V and 2 bases at J, leaving 4 bases unmatched. The length of the CDR3 is 15 residues. CDR1 is SGHRS and CDR2 is YFSETQ in the germline V gene. In the authors' methods: It was from reference gene primer amplification that nucleated cell counts were estimated. Libraries were prepared by immunoSEQ multiplex PCR; TCRdb keeps only in-frame clonotypes and omits some of them. Clone size and the V and J calls come from that table; the DNA yielded D and trimming. The sample contains over 85,000 clones, approximately 92% of which appear only once. The sample consisted of peripheral blood. The chain links TRBV5-1 to TRBJ2-7, with 12 bases aligning to TRBD2. This receptor was obtained from a man younger than 35 with acute or convalescent COVID-19. The CDR3 region has the DNA TGCGCCAGCAGCCGGGGACTAGCGGGCCCCTACGAGCAGTACTTC. Its protein is CASSRGLAGPYEQYF. Combining the CDR3 with reference TRBV5-1 and TRBJ2-7 gives the whole variable domain KAGVTQTPRYLIKTRGQQVTLSCSPISGHRSVSWYQQTPGQGLQFLFEYFSETQRNKGNFPGRFSGRQFSNSRSEMNVSTLELGDSALYLCASSRGLAGPYEQYFGPGTRLTVT.